This T cell receptor (beta chain) was retrieved from a study of vaccination effects on CD4 cells after COVID-19. The overall study: Post-vaccine draws lagged the second dose by a median of 72 days.

Clones were read by immunoSEQ multiplex PCR, and TCRdb kept only the in-frame ones, dropping some. The data contain roughly 55,000 clones, around 80% of them singletons. Comment on this clone: What it binds is not known.

Looked up from germline, CDR1 is SGHTA and CDR2 is FQGNSA. This CDR3 contains 14 residues. V was shortened by 4 bases and J by 1 base, with 10 bases between the two germline ends. Before sequencing took place, the ViraFEST assay used viral peptide pools to expand antigen-specific CD4+ T cells. Once cultured for roughly nine days, the cells underwent separation to obtain CD4+ T cells. The cohort was immunized with two doses of either the BNT162b2 or mRNA-1273 vaccine. Replacing half the medium with IL-2 medium was done on days 3 and 7. The sample in question was CD4+ T cells from PBMCs cultured with HCoV-OC43 spike peptides, obtained after COVID-19 vaccination. Subset indicated: HCoV-OC43 spike overlapping peptide pool stimulation. This chain links TRBV7-2 with TRBJ1-1, with D possibly TRBD1 on 5 matching bases. The receptor comes from a human donor who received a COVID-19 vaccine. CDR3 coding DNA: TGTGCCAGCAGCTGGGGCGGGGCGAACACTGAAGCTTTCTTT. This encodes CASSWGGANTEAFF.